The entry below gives a single TCR beta chain sequence along with its context. This record belongs to a study of control samples from healthy donors and cancer patients. The V gene end was trimmed by 5 bases and the J gene end by 5 bases; junction bases not matched to a gene: 11. Germline V gene lookup returns CDR1 SGHTA and CDR2 FQGNSA. The CDR3 loop spans 16 amino acids. Only in-frame clones appear in the TCRdb table, and some are missing; sequencing was by immunoSEQ multiplex PCR. The sample lists roughly 450,000 clones, around 90% seen once, with about 6.3% in the top ten. This TCR was recovered from a man between 40 and 49 years old with head and neck cancer. This rearrangement joins TRBV7-2 to TRBJ2-7, with 11 bases aligning to TRBD2. Material for sequencing was PBMCs. This CDR3 reads CASSPRTSGLPHEQYF. The CDR3 DNA reads as TGTGCCAGCAGCCCGCGGACTAGCGGGCTTCCCCACGAGCAGTACTTC. Drawing the rest from reference TRBV7-2 and TRBJ2-7, the complete variable domain is GAGVSQSPSNKVTEKGKDVELRCDPISGHTALYWYRQSLGQGLEFLIYFQGNSAPDKSGLPSDRFSAERTGGSVSTLTIQRTQQEDSAVYLCASSPRTSGLPHEQYFGPGTRLTVT.